The source of this T cell receptor (beta chain) is a study of tumor-infiltrating lymphocytes in localized non-small cell lung cancer. Study at large: The cohort mixed smokers and never-smokers, several histologies, and some post-neoadjuvant-chemotherapy samples.

TCRdb's table, derived via immunoSEQ multiplex PCR, lists solely in-frame clones and lacks some. The sample carries approximately 6,700 clones, 74% recorded once. V lost 0 bases and J lost 5, with 7 bases in between. Germline values: CDR1 KGHSY, CDR2 FQNENV. CDR3 length equals 13 residues. The chain recombines TRBV16 with TRBJ2-5, with D unclear. The TCR sequence derives from a human donor with non-small cell lung cancer. The sequenced material came from uninvolved lung tissue not adjacent to the tumor. As DNA, the CDR3 is TGTGCCAGCAGCCAATCTAGTTCGGAGACCCAGTACTTC. This encodes CASSQSSSETQYF.